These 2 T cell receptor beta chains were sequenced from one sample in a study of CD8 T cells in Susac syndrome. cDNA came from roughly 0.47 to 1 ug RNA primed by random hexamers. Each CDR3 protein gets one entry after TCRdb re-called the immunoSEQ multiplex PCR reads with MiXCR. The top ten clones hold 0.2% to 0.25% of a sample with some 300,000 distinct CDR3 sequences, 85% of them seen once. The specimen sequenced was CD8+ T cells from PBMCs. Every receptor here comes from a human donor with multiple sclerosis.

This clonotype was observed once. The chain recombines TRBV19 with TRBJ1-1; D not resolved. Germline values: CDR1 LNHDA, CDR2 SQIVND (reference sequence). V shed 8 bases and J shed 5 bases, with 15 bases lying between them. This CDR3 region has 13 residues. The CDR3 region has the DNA TGTGCCAGTTCGAGACACTCGGATACTGAAGCTTTCTTT. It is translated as CASSRHSDTEAFF.

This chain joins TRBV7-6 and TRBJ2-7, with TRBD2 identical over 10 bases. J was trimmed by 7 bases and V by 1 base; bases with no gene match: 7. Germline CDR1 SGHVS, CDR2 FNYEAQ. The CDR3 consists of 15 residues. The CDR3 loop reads CASSLVLAGAGEQYF. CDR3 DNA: TGTGCCAGCAGCTTAGTCCTAGCGGGAGCTGGAGAGCAGTACTTC.